This entry lists 26 T cell receptor beta chains sequenced from one sample in a study of blood T cell repertoires in COVID-19. The assay was immunoSEQ multiplex PCR, and TCRdb's table has in-frame clones only and misses some. The table has some 250,000 clones, 70% to 90% seen once. The sequenced sample was peripheral blood. The receptors stem from a woman aged 70 to 79 with active or convalescent COVID-19.

V is TRBV5-6 and J is TRBJ2-2; the D gene is possibly TRBD2 (6 bases). In germline, CDR1 is SGHDT, CDR2 YYEEEE. V lost 4 bases, J lost 4 bases, and 14 bases lay in between. The CDR3 spans 15 residues. CDR3 protein: CASSRPGVGTGELFF. The CDR3 DNA follows: TGTGCCAGCAGCCGGCCGGGGGTGGGCACCGGGGAGCTGTTTTTT.

This clone was seen only a few times. This chain links TRBV12-5 with TRBJ2-2, with D possibly TRBD1 on 8 matching bases. Trimming took off 4 bases at V and 7 bases at J, with 16 bases between the two ends. Germline V gene data show CDR1 as LGHNT and CDR2 as FRNRAP. CDR3 length: 15 amino acids. The CDR3 DNA follows: TGTGCTAGTGGTTCAGGACAGGGAGGGAACGGGGAGCTGTTTTTT. Protein product: CASGSGQGGNGELFF.

V gene TRBV10-3 combines with J gene TRBJ1-4; D might be TRBD1 (6 bases). The CDR3 runs 15 residues. V lost 0 bases, J lost 7 bases, and 12 bases lay in between. Germline V lookup: CDR1 ENHRY, CDR2 SYGVKD. The CDR3 sequence is CAISESGRGGEKLFF. CDR3 in DNA: TGTGCCATCAGTGAGTCTGGGAGAGGGGGTGAAAAACTGTTTTTT.

The rearrangement links TRBV7-9 to TRBJ1-1; possible D gene TRBD1, 6 bases. The CDR3 has 15 amino acids. V was trimmed by 5 bases and J by 2 bases, leaving 15 bases between them. Germline CDR1 SEHNR, CDR2 FQNEAQ (reference sequence). The CDR3 DNA is TGTGCCAGCAGCCCGGGGGGGCAGCCTAACACTGAAGCTTTCTTT. As protein: CASSPGGQPNTEAFF. The full variable domain, rest sourced from reference TRBV7-9 and TRBJ1-1, is DTGVSQNPRHKITKRGQNVTFRCDPISEHNRLYWYRQTLGQGPEFLTYFQNEAQLEKSRLLSDRFSAERPKGSFSTLEIQRTEQGDSAMYLCASSPGGQPNTEAFFGQGTRLTVV.

DNA for the CDR3: TGTGCCAGCAGCTTAGAGTTTGGGGGGGGCTCCGAGCAGTACTTC. Translating gives CASSLEFGGGSEQYF. The chain carries TRBV11-2 and TRBJ2-7; a weak D match, TRBD2 (7 bases). The V and J ends lost 0 bases and 6 bases respectively, with 15 bases between them. The CDR3 contains 15 residues. CDR1 and CDR2 (germline): SGHAT, FQNNGV.

This clone was counted a few times. This rearrangement joins TRBV3-1 (or the pseudogene TRBV3-2) to TRBJ1-4, with D perhaps matching TRBD1 (5 bases). The CDR3 runs to 14 residues. Trimming removed 4 bases from V and 8 bases from J, with 14 bases in between. The germline V gene encodes CDR1 LGHDT and CDR2 YNNKEL (reference sequence). The CDR3, as DNA: TGTGCCAGCAGCCCCGGGGGGGAACGGGAAAAACTGTTTTTT. Its translation: CASSPGGEREKLFF.

This clone has just a few counts. V is TRBV2 and J is TRBJ2-7; possible D gene TRBD2, 5 bases. Trimming pared 6 bases from V and 3 bases from J, leaving 12 bases between. The CDR3 totals 13 residues. CDR1 SNHLY and CDR2 FYNNEI come from the germline V gene. CDR3 amino acids: CASSGLGGYEQYF. The DNA of the CDR3 is TGTGCCAGCAGCGGGCTAGGAGGCTACGAGCAGTACTTC.

The chain joins TRBV7-3 to TRBJ2-7, with D hard to call. The germline V gene encodes CDR1 SGHTA and CDR2 FQGTGA. The V and J ends lost 3 bases and 5 bases respectively, with 11 bases between them. CDR3 length: 13 residues. The CDR3 loop reads CASSFRRFNEQYF. The CDR3 bases are TGTGCCAGCAGCTTTCGTCGGTTCAACGAGCAGTACTTC. Combining the CDR3 with reference TRBV7-3 and TRBJ2-7 gives the whole variable domain GAGVSQTPSNKVTEKGKYVELRCDPISGHTALYWYRQSLGQGPEFLIYFQGTGAADDSGLPNDRFFAVRPEGSVSTLKIQRTERGDSAVYLCASSFRRFNEQYFGPGTRLTVT.

This clone was seen a few times. In DNA, the CDR3 is TGTGCCAGCAGTTCTATACAGGGCCACTATGGCTACACCTTC. Encoded protein: CASSSIQGHYGYTF. The J gene is TRBJ1-2, the V gene TRBV6-6; possibly TRBD1 for D (6 bases). The germline gives CDR1 MNHNY, CDR2 SVGAGI (reference sequence). V lost 4 bases, J lost 3 bases, and 12 bases lay in between. The CDR3 spans 14 residues.

This sequence joins TRBV5-4 and TRBJ2-3; D remains unclear. Looked up from germline, CDR1 is SGHNT and CDR2 is YYREEE (reference sequence). V was trimmed by 2 bases and J by 0 bases, leaving 10 bases between them. The CDR3 sequence is 15 residues long. The CDR3 DNA sequence: TGTGCCAGCAGCTTTCGGGTCCTGAGCACAGATACGCAGTATTTT. Translated, it gives CASSFRVLSTDTQYF.

V and J are TRBV7-2 and TRBJ1-2; 7 nucleotides line up with TRBD1. V gave up 5 bases and J gave up 8 bases; unmatched junction bases: 17. CDR1 SGHTA and CDR2 FQGNSA come from the germline V gene. This CDR3 has 16 residues. The CDR3 sequence is CASSPSWTGRKWGYTF. In DNA form, the CDR3 reads TGTGCCAGCAGCCCAAGTTGGACAGGACGCAAGTGGGGCTACACCTTC.

The chain joins TRBV5-4 to TRBJ2-6; TRBD2 matches 7 bases. Germline V gives CDR1 SGHNT, CDR2 YYREEE (reference sequence). The CDR3 contains 19 residues. Unmatched junction bases numbered 12, after V lost 3 bases and J lost 0 bases. The CDR3 nucleotides read TGTGCCAGCAGCTCCCCGGGGAGGGTGAGGGGCTCTGGGGCCAACGTCCTGACTTTC. Its translation is CASSSPGRVRGSGANVLTF.

The rearrangement joins TRBV5-8 to TRBJ1-4, with a possible D match to TRBD1 (6 bases). In germline, CDR1 is SGHTS, CDR2 YDEGEE. The CDR3 has 15 residues. V lost 4 bases and J lost 11, with 21 bases in between. CDR3 region: CASSSQDGLRGKLFF. Here the CDR3 DNA reads TGTGCCAGCAGCAGTCAAGACGGACTGAGGGGGAAACTGTTTTTT.

The chain recombines TRBV7-6 with TRBJ1-6, with D uncertain. This CDR3 has 13 amino acids. Trimming removed 5 bases at V and 9 bases at J, with 11 bases between. CDR1 and CDR2 from the germline V gene are SGHVS and FNYEAQ. The CDR3 DNA is TGTGCCAGCAGCCGGGGAGGGTTTTCACCCCTCCACTTT. The encoded protein is CASSRGGFSPLHF.

The genes are TRBV6-5 and TRBJ2-1; D call uncertain. Trimming pared 6 bases from V and 7 bases from J, leaving 7 bases between. The CDR3 consists of 11 residues. CDR1 and CDR2 (germline): MNHEY, SVGAGI. Here the CDR3 DNA reads TGTGCCAGCAGCCTCCAGAATGAGCAGTTCTTC. It codes for CASSLQNEQFF.

This chain joins TRBV3-1 (or the pseudogene TRBV3-2) and TRBJ1-3, with D hard to call. V lost 3 bases, J lost 8 bases, and 8 bases lay in between. There are 12 residues in the CDR3. The germline V gene encodes CDR1 LGHDT and CDR2 YNNKEL (reference sequence). This CDR3 is CASSQAGDTIYF. The CDR3 nucleotides are TGTGCCAGCAGCCAGGCCGGGGACACCATATATTTT.

The chain carries TRBV5-1 and TRBJ1-1; possibly TRBD1 for D (6 bases). CDR3 size: 16 residues. The germline V and J ends were trimmed by 0 bases and 0 bases, with 12 bases remaining between them. The germline V gene encodes CDR1 SGHRS and CDR2 YFSETQ. CDR3 DNA sequence: TGCGCCAGCAGCTTGGGACAGGCGGTTATGAACACTGAAGCTTTCTTT. Translating it yields CASSLGQAVMNTEAFF.

The CDR3 DNA reads as TGTGCCAGCAGCCAAGGACTAGACCTCTACACCGGGGAGCTGTTTTTT. It is translated as CASSQGLDLYTGELFF. The chain combines TRBV3-1 (or the pseudogene TRBV3-2) with TRBJ2-2; the D gene is possibly TRBD2 (6 bases). Germline CDR1 reads LGHDT; CDR2 reads YNNKEL (reference sequence). V dropped 1 base and J dropped 3 bases, with 12 bases sitting between them. The CDR3 loop spans 16 amino acids.

This clone was recorded at least ten times. The V and J genes are TRBV5-1 and TRBJ2-2, with 12 bases that match TRBD2. CDR3 length: 16 amino acids. V shed 4 bases and J 4 bases; nucleotides not matched to a gene: 5. From germline, CDR1 is SGHRS and CDR2 YFSETQ. The CDR3 reads CASSDRLAGVTGELFF. The CDR3 DNA is TGCGCCAGCAGCGATAGACTAGCGGGGGTCACCGGGGAGCTGTTTTTT.

The chain employs TRBV12-5 and TRBJ2-5; TRBD1 agrees at 8 bases. Germline CDR1 LGHNT, CDR2 FRNRAP. V gave up 2 bases and J gave up 4 bases; unmatched junction bases: 9. The CDR3 runs 16 residues. CDR3 sequence: CASGLLYRGTPETQYF. The CDR3 DNA is TGTGCTAGTGGTTTGCTCTACAGGGGGACCCCAGAGACCCAGTACTTC.

V gene TRBV7-2 combines with J gene TRBJ1-1; 10 bases match TRBD1. CDR3 length: 15 amino acids. Trimming cost V 1 base and J 7 bases; bases outside gene matches: 6. In germline, CDR1 is SGHTA, CDR2 FQGNSA. The CDR3 loop is CASSLGGTGVLEAFF. The DNA of the CDR3 is TGTGCCAGCAGCTTAGGGGGGACAGGGGTCCTTGAAGCTTTCTTT.

This clone has only one observation. The CDR3 bases are TGTGCCAGCAGCCAGACTCGTAGCGGGGGGAAAACCTACGAGCAGTACTTC. Its translation: CASSQTRSGGKTYEQYF. The chain employs TRBV3-1 (or the pseudogene TRBV3-2) and TRBJ2-7, with 10 bases identical to TRBD2. Germline V gene data show CDR1 as LGHDT and CDR2 as YNNKEL (reference sequence). The CDR3 consists of 17 residues. The ends lost 3 bases at V and 2 bases at J; junction bases unmatched: 10.

In regard to this clone: At one boundary the junction diverges from the germline segment, which might be a read error. The rearrangement links TRBV5-8 to TRBJ1-2; no clear D gene. In germline, CDR1 is SGHTS, CDR2 YDEGEE. The length of the CDR3 is 10 residues. This chain's CDR3 is CASSLRSSDF. CDR3 DNA: TGTGCCAGCAGCTTACGTTCCAGCGACTTC.

V is TRBV27 and J is TRBJ2-1; 9 bases line up with TRBD1. With 7 bases clipped from V and 4 bases from J, the junction kept 5 bases outside the gene matches. Per the germline V gene, CDR1 is MNHEY and CDR2 is SMNVEV (reference sequence). This CDR3 contains 14 residues. The DNA for the CDR3 is TGTGCCAGCACTGACAGGGGGAATTACAATGAGCAGTTCTTC. It codes for CASTDRGNYNEQFF.

The V gene is TRBV7-2, the J gene TRBJ1-1, with a weak D call TRBD1 (6 bases). V lost 6 bases and J 3 bases, leaving 17 bases between the germline ends. This CDR3 is built from 15 residues. The V gene's germline CDR1 is SGHTA and CDR2 FQGNSA. The CDR3 DNA follows: TGTGCCAGCAGTTCTACAGGGAGTGGGTACACTGAAGCTTTCTTT. Protein sequence: CASSSTGSGYTEAFF.

This clone has a single count. The CDR3, as DNA: TGTGCCAGCAGCCAAGCGAGGCTAGCGGGAGCCCCGGAGTATTTT. Translation: CASSQARLAGAPEYF. J is TRBJ2-3 and V is TRBV3-1 (or the pseudogene TRBV3-2); TRBD2 aligns across 10 bases. The CDR3 contains 15 residues. The V segment lost 1 base and the J segment 13 bases; nucleotides outside the gene matches: 11. Germline V gives CDR1 LGHDT, CDR2 YNNKEL (reference sequence).